This TCR beta chain emerged from a study of blood T cells in healthy people across ages (dated by TCRdb to the mid-2010s). With regard to the full study: In model experiments, roughly one uniquely barcoded TCR beta cDNA molecule per two T cells was captured by template switching. Age-related changes in TCR beta repertoire diversity were measured in the study by deep sequencing normalized with unique cDNA molecular identifiers. Donors were grouped into four age groups: young (average 16 years), middle-aged (roughly 37), aged (62) and long-lived (less than 85). Two additional independent replicas of 1 million unique cDNA reads from the same blood draw were analyzed for two donors (one aged 18 to 30 and one aged 80 or older). Donors of different ages were randomly distributed across sequencing lanes to avoid experimental bias. General study outcomes and caveats: Estimates of total diversity from one million sequenced T cells were regarded as lower bounds and underestimates. Since profiling was done on bulk unsorted PBMCs, naive and antigen-experienced compartments could not be conclusively compared. Observed TCR beta diversity correlated strongly with the percentage of naive T cells measured by flow cytometry. Observed TCR beta diversity per million T cells fell roughly linearly with age, and a significant reduction was already apparent by age approximately 41. Compared with the aged group, the long-lived group had more naive CD4+ T cells, fewer expanded clones and increased TCR diversity, suggesting age selection. The CMV infection status of donors was not known, potentially confounding age-related changes in expanded clonotypes.

The receptor library was made with 5' RACE. Reads for this sample came from an Illumina HiSeq 2500. The second PCR ran for roughly 7 to 11 cycles and used a J-beta primer mix along with a sample-barcoded 5' primer. A template-switch 5' adaptor carrying 12 random nucleotides introduced a unique molecular identifier onto each TCR beta cDNA molecule. Each sample yielded at least 2.5 million CDR3-containing paired-end reads. First-strand cDNA synthesis was performed from all RNA using the Mint cDNA synthesis kit, with priming by a TRBC-specific oligonucleotide. Following uracil-DNA glycosylase treatment, all cDNA underwent a first 18-cycle PCR with the universal primers M1SS and BC2_uni_R. The original methods were these. Normalization of each sample was performed by random selection of 1 million high-quality reads, each carrying a distinct molecular identifier. Instead of being binned into consensus sequences, reads that shared molecular identifiers were thrown out. CDR3 identification, clonotype clustering and error correction used MiTCR with a Q25 quality threshold and the strictest error-elimination algorithm. A nonparametric unseen species model with Euler transformation was used to estimate lower-bound total TCR beta diversity. The raw public data were reprocessed by TCRdb itself: fastp quality trimming at Q25, MiXCR clonotype calling, in-frame beta chains only. Under each unique CDR3 protein, matching rows form one entry showing the most common genes and DNA. These V and J calls originate from TCRdb's pipeline instead of the authors' own analysis. The sample table contains about 1,400,000 distinct CDR3 sequences; only one count was recorded for 42% of them. The ten largest make up approximately 7.9% of the sample.

The cysteine opens and the phenylalanine closes a CDR3 of 16 amino acids. Left in the record is the CDR3 DNA by itself, 48 bases read in frame from the first base. The germline V gene supplies CDR1 SNHLY and CDR2 FYNNEI. This clonotype was counted a few times. Its antigen remains undetermined. Per-base quality was not reported, and no clone a single base away is much larger than it. Donors were around 37 systemically healthy Caucasian individuals from Russia aged about 6 to 100 years. Approximately 10 milliliters of peripheral blood were collected from each donor into EDTA-treated Vacutainer tubes. Ficoll-Paque density-gradient centrifugation was used to isolate PBMCs, with at least 6.5 million per sample. Trizol reagent was used to extract total RNA from PBMCs, with at least 5 micrograms per sample. For every donor, an aliquot of PBMCs went through flow cytometry to measure the percentages of naive CD45RAhigh/CD27high T cells.

The origin of this receptor is a woman between 18 and 29 years old in good health. The chain links TRBV2 with TRBJ2-1, and 11 junctional nucleotides match TRBD2. The J call may be mistaken, given a closer DNA end match to TRBJ2-7. The sequenced material came from blood. CDR3 reads: CASSALAGGSYNEQYF. The nucleotide sequence is given as TGTGCCAGCAGTGCCCTAGCGGGGGGCTCCTACAATGAGCAGTACTTC.